Listed below are T cell receptor beta chains from one sample, sequenced in a study of tumor-infiltrating lymphocytes in oesophageal squamous cell carcinoma. TCRdb used MiXCR to reprocess the PCR reads, holding one entry per CDR3 protein. In the table there are approximately 18,000 distinct CDR3 sequences, nearly 45% of which are singletons. Sequenced: esophageal tumor tissue. These receptor sequences come from a male donor with esophageal squamous cell carcinoma. Both conserved end residues are part of each CDR3. D genes are given only for firm matches. Expanded clones are given a class, and other clones once, few, many or no size at all.

clone_size	v_call	j_call	d_call	cdr3_nt	cdr3_aa
few	TRBV7-6	TRBJ1-2	.	TGTGCCAGCAGCTTAGCCGGCTATGGCTACACCTTC	CASSLAGYGYTF
.	TRBV19	TRBJ2-3	TRBD2	TGTGCCAGTAGTACGGGAGCGGGAGCGGCAGATACGCAGTATTTT	CASSTGAGAADTQYF
few	TRBV10-2	TRBJ1-6	.	TGCGCCAGCAGTCGTCAGGGAGACTACGAGCAGTACTTT	CASSRQGDYEQYF
medium-sized	TRBV6-1	TRBJ2-3	.	TGTGCCAGCAGTGAGGGGGCGGGGAGCACAGATACGCAGTATTTT	CASSEGAGSTDTQYF
.	TRBV11-2	TRBJ2-2	.	TGTGCCAGCAGCTTGAATGGGAGAACCGGGGAGCTGTTTTTT	CASSLNGRTGELFF
.	TRBV5-1	TRBJ2-1	TRBD1	TGCGCCAGCAGCGCGGGACAGGGTCCAAGGAATGAGCAGTTCTTC	CASSAGQGPRNEQFF
.	TRBV10-2	TRBJ2-5	.	TGCGCCAGCAGTCAAGAGGCGGGGATGTCGAAGACCCAGTACTTC	CASSQEAGMSKTQYF
few	TRBV24-1	TRBJ2-3	.	TGTGCCACCAGTGATAACAGCCTAGGGAACACCGGGGAGCTGTATTTT	CATSDNSLGNTGELYF
once	TRBV7-2	TRBJ2-7	.	TGTGCCAGCAGCTTAGCCGATACCAGGTGGGTCTCCTACGAGCAGTACTTC	CASSLADTRWVSYEQYF
many	TRBV4-1	TRBJ2-1	TRBD1	TGCGCCAGCAGCCGCCTAACGGGACAGGGGTTCCCCTACAATGAGCAGTTCTTC	CASSRLTGQGFPYNEQFF
few	TRBV7-2	TRBJ2-5	.	TGTGCCAGCAGCTGGGGCGGGGCTCAAGAGACCCAGTACTTC	CASSWGGAQETQYF
medium-sized	TRBV7-3	TRBJ2-7	.	TGTGCCAGCAGCTTCGGCGGCCAAGCCTACGAGCAGTACTTC	CASSFGGQAYEQYF
many	TRBV6-1	TRBJ2-3	.	TGTGCCAGCACTTTGGCGCCCGCAGATACGCAGTATTTT	CASTLAPADTQYF
many	TRBV6-6	TRBJ2-2	.	TGTGCCAGCAGTTACTCGGCGGCCGGGGAGCTGTTTTTT	CASSYSAAGELFF
.	TRBV5-1	TRBJ2-5	.	TGCGCCAGCTCCTTTAGCGGTTCACAAGAGACCCAGTACTTC	CASSFSGSQETQYF
.	TRBV11-2	TRBJ2-5	.	TGTGCCAGCAGCTTAGGGCTAGGCGAGACCCAGTACTTC	CASSLGLGETQYF
.	TRBV15	TRBJ1-4	.	TGTGCCACCAGCAGGGGGGGATCCACTAATGAAAAACTGTTTTTT	CATSRGGSTNEKLFF
many	TRBV7-9	TRBJ2-3	TRBD2	TGTGCCAGCAGCCTCGGACTAGCGGCTAGCACAGATACGCAGTATTTT	CASSLGLAASTDTQYF
few	TRBV20-1	TRBJ1-2	.	TGCAGTGGGGGTGGGACACCACGGGGCTATGGCTACACCTTC	CSGGGTPRGYGYTF
.	TRBV7-6	TRBJ2-3	.	TGTGCTAGCAGCTTAGCGGAAACAGATACGCAGTATTTT	CASSLAETDTQYF
many	TRBV7-5	TRBJ2-3	.	.	CISVPEAAGTITDTQYF
few	TRBV4-1	TRBJ2-7	.	TGCGCCAGCAGCCAAACCGGCCTGGAATTTGATGCTAGCACAGATACGCAGTACTTC	CASSQTGLEFDASTDTQYF
many	TRBV7-9	TRBJ2-3	TRBD1	TGTGCCAGCAGTTGGGGAGGGACAGGGACAGATACGCAGTATTTT	CASSWGGTGTDTQYF
.	TRBV7-2	TRBJ1-1	.	TGTGCCAGCAGCTTACGGGGGAACACTGAAGCTTTCTTT	CASSLRGNTEAFF
.	TRBV6-6	TRBJ2-3	TRBD2	TGTGCCAGCAGTTACGAGGGAGGGGAAGATACGCAGTATTTT	CASSYEGGEDTQYF